A single sample gave rise to the 26 T cell receptor beta chains below, sequenced in a study of blood T cell repertoires in COVID-19. Here immunoSEQ multiplex PCR was the method, and the copy in TCRdb shows in-frame clones only, minus some. This table has some 200,000 clones, approximately 84% appearing once. The sample was peripheral blood. These receptors were collected from a human donor with acute or convalescent COVID-19. The donor label of this sample is uncertain.

The chain combines TRBV2 with TRBJ1-1; 7 bases agree with TRBD1. CDR1 and CDR2 (germline): SNHLY, FYNNEI. The CDR3 has 14 residues. V lost 4 bases to trimming and J lost 8 bases; unmatched junction nucleotides: 10. This CDR3 is CASSARDSSFEAFF. The CDR3 DNA is TGTGCCAGCAGTGCCCGGGACAGTTCTTTCGAAGCTTTCTTT.

The chain couples TRBV27 to TRBJ2-2, with D possibly being TRBD2 (6 bases). The V end lost 2 bases, the J end lost 2 bases, and 18 bases lay between the germline ends. The V gene's germline CDR1 is MNHEY and CDR2 SMNVEV (reference sequence). CDR3 size: 18 residues. Written as DNA, the CDR3 is TGTGCCAGCAGTTTAGGCCCCCGGGACTCTATTAACACCGGGGAGCTGTTTTTT. Its translation: CASSLGPRDSINTGELFF.

The chain uses TRBV6-2 or TRBV6-3 and TRBJ1-5, with TRBD1 matching over 7 bases. The CDR3 runs to 17 residues. CDR1 is MNHEY, CDR2 SVGEGT, per germline. J was trimmed by 2 bases and V by 2 bases; bases with no gene match: 9. CDR3 sequence reads: CASSYERQGPGNQPQHF. CDR3 DNA: TGTGCCAGCAGTTACGAAAGACAGGGTCCGGGCAATCAGCCCCAGCATTTT.

The V gene is TRBV6-5, the J gene TRBJ1-2, with TRBD1 matching over 8 bases. CDR3 length: 15 amino acids. The germline V gene has CDR1 MNHEY and CDR2 SVGAGI. V was pared by 4 bases and J by 7 bases, with 11 bases of the junction left unmatched. CDR3 region: CASSFSPGQAAGYTF. CDR3 sequence (DNA): TGTGCCAGCAGTTTTTCACCGGGACAGGCGGCTGGCTACACCTTC.

This clone was counted once. The chain links TRBV19 to TRBJ1-2, with 7 bases that match TRBD1. The germline V gene encodes CDR1 LNHDA and CDR2 SQIVND (reference sequence). The junction had 13 bases not matched to a gene; V was cut back by 3 bases and J by 6 bases. The CDR3 contains 16 residues. CDR3 amino acids: CASSIQSGTAAHGYTF. The DNA for the CDR3 is TGTGCCAGTAGTATTCAATCCGGGACAGCGGCCCATGGCTACACCTTC.

The chain links TRBV27 to TRBJ1-1; 8 bases align to TRBD1. CDR1 is MNHEY and CDR2 is SMNVEV in the germline V gene (reference sequence). V dropped 2 bases and J dropped 4; count of bases not matched to a gene: 3. This CDR3 region has 14 residues. The CDR3 is CASSLMQGATEAFF. The CDR3 bases are TGTGCCAGCAGTTTAATGCAGGGGGCCACTGAAGCTTTCTTT.

The chain recombines TRBV29-1 with TRBJ2-7; 8 bases match TRBD1. The CDR3 spans 13 residues. CDR1 is SQVTM, CDR2 ANQGSEA, per germline. With 7 bases clipped from V and 6 bases from J, the junction kept 11 bases outside the gene matches. The DNA for the CDR3 is TGCAGCGCGGCCCCTACGACAGGGGCCGAGCAGTACTTC. Protein: CSAAPTTGAEQYF.

The V call is TRBV28, the J call TRBJ1-5, with a tentative D call TRBD1 (5 bases). Deletions cut 0 bases from V and 5 bases from J, with 11 bases between. CDR3 length: 15 amino acids. The germline V gene encodes CDR1 MDHEN and CDR2 SYDVKM. This chain's CDR3 is CASSLWGGTHQPQHF. DNA of the CDR3: TGTGCCAGCAGTTTATGGGGGGGGACCCATCAGCCCCAGCATTTT.

This clone occurred a few times. This sequence joins TRBV19 and TRBJ1-4; 7 nucleotides match TRBD1. This CDR3 is built from 17 residues. Trimming removed 7 bases from V and 0 bases from J; junction bases left unmatched: 11. Germline V lookup: CDR1 LNHDA, CDR2 SQIVND (reference sequence). Here the CDR3 reads CASIDRDHGPTNEKLFF. The CDR3 nucleotides are TGTGCCAGTATCGACAGGGATCACGGTCCAACTAATGAAAAACTGTTTTTT.

In this sample, this clone turned up a few times. This chain uses TRBV11-2 with TRBJ2-7; maybe TRBD2 (5 bases). This CDR3 has 13 amino acids. Germline CDR1 is SGHAT and CDR2 is FQNNGV. The V end was cut by 1 base, the J end by 3 bases, with 7 bases between. CDR3 bases: TGTGCCAGCAGCTTAGTAGCGTACTACGAGCAGTACTTC. This sequence encodes CASSLVAYYEQYF.

Details on this clone: At one boundary the junction diverges from the germline segment, which might be a read error. This chain connects TRBV30 to TRBJ1-2; D possibly corresponds to TRBD1 (6 bases). This CDR3 has 15 amino acids. The germline gives CDR1 GTSNPN, CDR2 SVGIG (reference sequence). As DNA, the CDR3 is TGTGCCTGGATCACGGGGGGCGTACGGAACTACGGCTACACCTTC. Translation gives CAWITGGVRNYGYTF.

The V and J genes are TRBV6-8 and TRBJ1-3; 7 nucleotides line up with TRBD1. The junction had 17 bases not matched to a gene; V was cut back by 2 bases and J by 4 bases. Germline CDR1 and CDR2: MNHGY and SAAAGT. The CDR3 is made up of 19 amino acids. The CDR3, as DNA: TGTGCCAGCAGTTACCCGACAAGGGGGCCGCCTCATCTAGGAAACACCATATATTTT. Protein: CASSYPTRGPPHLGNTIYF.

The chain carries TRBV7-9 and TRBJ1-5; D is unresolved. V lost 5 bases and J 4 bases, leaving 9 bases between the germline ends. The germline CDR1 and CDR2 sequences are SEHNR and FQNEAQ (reference sequence). The length of the CDR3 is 13 residues. CDR3 in amino acids: CASSRGGNQPQHF. The DNA of the CDR3 is TGTGCCAGCAGCCGAGGAGGTAATCAGCCCCAGCATTTT.

The CDR3 sequence is CASSPASSTDTQYF. In nucleotides, the CDR3 is TGCGCCAGCAGTCCCGCGTCTAGCACAGATACGCAGTATTTT. The genes are TRBV5-1 and TRBJ2-3; D is unresolved. Trimming took 5 bases from V and 0 from J, leaving 10 bases between them. The CDR3 extends over 14 amino acids. Germline values: CDR1 SGHRS, CDR2 YFSETQ.

The rearrangement links TRBV14 to TRBJ2-1; D is undetermined. V was shortened by 4 bases and J by 6 bases, with 16 bases between the two germline ends. Germline V gives CDR1 SGHDN, CDR2 FVKESK. The CDR3 extends over 15 amino acids. CDR3 region: CASSRSLGIGNEQFF. The CDR3 nucleotides are TGTGCCAGCAGCCGATCCCTAGGCATAGGCAATGAGCAGTTCTTC. Full variable domain (rest looked up from reference TRBV14 and TRBJ2-1): EAGVTQFPSHSVIEKGQTVTLRCDPISGHDNLYWYRRVMGKEIKFLLHFVKESKQDESGMPNNRFLAERTGGTYSTLKVQPAELEDSGVYFCASSRSLGIGNEQFFGPGTRLTVL.

This chain connects TRBV7-9 to TRBJ2-1; 8 nucleotides match TRBD2. The ends lost 5 bases at V and 4 bases at J; junction bases unmatched: 19. The germline V gene has CDR1 SEHNR and CDR2 FQNEAQ (reference sequence). The CDR3 contains 19 residues. CDR3 sequence (DNA): TGTGCCAGCAGCCCTGTGGCCCTAGCGGGTCTAGCGGGTTACAATGAGCAGTTCTTC. As protein: CASSPVALAGLAGYNEQFF.

V gene TRBV21-1 combines with J gene TRBJ2-2; no DNA check was done on the table's D call, TRBD2. TRBV21-1 is recorded as a pseudogene. CDR3 length equals 13 residues. CDR3 nucleotide sequence: TGTGCCAGCAGCATATTCCACACCGGGGAGCTGTTTTTT. Amino acid sequence: CASSIFHTGELFF.

The rearrangement links TRBV6-1 to TRBJ2-3; D ambiguous. Looked up from germline, CDR1 is MNHNS and CDR2 is SASEGT. V shed 0 bases and J shed 1 base, with 8 bases lying between them. This CDR3 spans 15 amino acids. The CDR3 region is CASSEAGFGTDTQYF. The CDR3 coding sequence is TGTGCCAGCAGTGAAGCCGGGTTCGGCACAGATACGCAGTATTTT.

The chain couples TRBV5-1 to TRBJ2-7; 7 nucleotides match TRBD1. CDR3 size: 15 residues. The junction had 9 bases not matched to a gene; V was cut back by 4 bases and J by 2 bases. From germline, CDR1 is SGHRS and CDR2 YFSETQ. Here the CDR3 DNA reads TGCGCCAGCAGCCGTACCCCGGGACAGACCTACGAGCAGTACTTC. Amino acid sequence: CASSRTPGQTYEQYF.

The genes are TRBV9 and TRBJ2-1; TRBD1 aligns across 11 bases. CDR1 and CDR2 (germline): SGDLS, YYNGEE. The CDR3 has 16 amino acids. After removal of 2 bases from V and 0 bases from J, the junction contained 1 base not matched to a gene. Written as DNA, the CDR3 is TGTGCCAGCAGCGTTGGACAGGGGGCCTCCTACAATGAGCAGTTCTTC. Translation gives CASSVGQGASYNEQFF.

The chain uses TRBV6-5 and TRBJ2-3; D is possibly TRBD1 (6 bases). V lost 6 bases and J lost 2, with 15 bases in between. Germline CDR1 is MNHEY and CDR2 is SVGAGI. The CDR3 has 15 residues. CDR3 sequence reads: CASSPLGQYTDTQYF. The DNA of the CDR3 is TGTGCCAGCAGCCCCCTCGGACAGTACACAGATACGCAGTATTTT.

This chain links TRBV9 with TRBJ2-7, with TRBD1 matching over 9 bases. The V and J ends lost 1 base and 7 bases, in that order; junction bases with no gene match: 3. This CDR3 is 13 amino acids long. Germline V gene lookup returns CDR1 SGDLS and CDR2 YYNGEE. Here the CDR3 reads CASSVTGGTEQYF. In DNA, the CDR3 is TGTGCCAGCAGCGTAACAGGGGGCACGGAGCAGTACTTC.

For the CDR3, the DNA is TGTGCCAGCAGCGGGACCTGGCCGGGGGAGACCCAGTACTTC. It specifies CASSGTWPGETQYF. This chain joins TRBV9 and TRBJ2-5; a weak D match, TRBD2 (5 bases). This CDR3 spans 14 amino acids. The V gene's germline CDR1 is SGDLS and CDR2 YYNGEE. V was trimmed by 3 bases and J by 5 bases, leaving 14 bases between them.

The chain has TRBV5-7 and TRBJ1-2; TRBD1 matches 7 bases. TRBV5-7 is annotated as an ORF whose role is uncertain. The CDR3 extends over 15 amino acids. Trimming removed 2 bases from V and 5 bases from J; junction bases left unmatched: 9. The CDR3 spells CASSLSSQGVYGYTF. The CDR3 bases are TGTGCCAGCAGCTTATCGAGCCAGGGGGTATATGGCTACACCTTC.

This rearrangement joins TRBV19 to TRBJ1-5; 8 positions agree with TRBD1. In germline, CDR1 is LNHDA, CDR2 SQIVND (reference sequence). This CDR3 comprises 15 residues. Trimming removed 3 bases from V and 7 bases from J; junction bases left unmatched: 8. The CDR3: CASSMSDRGRQPQHF. CDR3 coding DNA: TGTGCCAGTAGTATGAGTGACAGGGGACGGCAGCCCCAGCATTTT.

This clone has a handful of counts. The rearrangement links TRBV19 to TRBJ2-7, with TRBD2 matching 9 bases. Germline CDR1 is LNHDA and CDR2 is SQIVND (reference sequence). The V and J ends lost 6 bases and 6 bases, in that order; junction bases with no gene match: 6. The CDR3 is 13 amino acids. The CDR3 protein is CASSPGLALEQYF. The CDR3 DNA reads as TGTGCCAGTAGCCCGGGACTAGCCCTCGAGCAGTACTTC.